Described below is a single TCR beta chain sequence and its context. This clonotype was observed many times. Its antigen remains undetermined. The record has no base qualities; no much larger clone is one base away. The CDR3 contains 13 residues, cysteine and phenylalanine counted. Only the CDR3 DNA stays, 39 bases, in frame from base 1. CDR1 SGHRS and CDR2 YFSETQ are derived from the germline V gene. V is shortened by 1 base, J by 4 bases, and the region joining them spans 9 bases. Libraries were built with PCR. These reads were obtained on an Illumina HiSeq 2500. Molecular barcoding was employed in the preparation of TCR libraries, with unique molecular identifiers being used to normalize TCRbeta repertoire quantification. TCRdb reprocessed the public reads (quality trimming at Q25 with fastp, clone calling with MiXCR) and kept in-frame beta chains. Rows with one shared CDR3 protein collapse into an entry with the most common genes and DNA. The sample table shows more than 120,000 distinct CDR3 sequences, and around 8.5% are seen once. The biggest ten clones account for over 15% of the sample.

The entry originates in a study of T-cell reconstitution after alpha-beta-depleted transplantation in children (dated by TCRdb to about 2016). In terms of the full investigation: Using TCR repertoire profiling, the study quantitatively followed how T-cell immune reconstitution unfolded in children after TCRalphabeta/CD19-depleted allogeneic hematopoietic cell transplantation. Findings and caveats that apply to the study as a whole: In some patients, the high TCRbeta diversity seen at day 60 was put down to recipient T cells and intrathymic progenitors that had survived conditioning. Hyperexpanded clone frequencies declined over subsequent months; after one year, T-cell counts and TCRbeta diversity were mostly attributed to newly produced T cells. Apparently early alphabetaT-cell count recovery about two months after transplant reportedly relied on only several hundred rapidly expanded clones derived from non-depleted graft cells.

The treatment or condition label here, explained by the study, means: allogeneic hematopoietic cell transplantation with graft depleted of TCRalphabeta T cells and CD19 B cells. TCRalphabeta/CD19-depleted allogeneic hematopoietic cell grafts were given to the transplant recipients, all of whom were children. The sample here was PBMCs, mostly from graft donor cells, taken 180 days after TCRalphabeta/CD19-depleted stem cell transplant. The receptor's source is a female patient aged 2-9 years who had a stem cell transplant for congenital amegakaryocytic thrombocytopenia, so the T cells may come from the graft donor. Recombination linked TRBV5-1 to TRBJ2-7; the D segment cannot be called with confidence. The DNA sequence reads TGCGCCAGCAGCTTGAATCGAGAGTACGAGCAGTACTTC. It translates as CASSLNREYEQYF.